These 11 T cell receptor beta chains originate from one sample sequenced in a study of beta chain features in type 1 diabetes. cDNA synthesis used the whole RNA isolate, giving expressed TCRB sequences. TCRdb's table, derived via immunoSEQ multiplex PCR, lists solely in-frame clones and lacks some. The sample records under 300,000 clones, 14% being singletons. The antigens of these receptors remain unknown. Study results and limitations: All four CD4+ subsets from Type 1 diabetes patients carried moderately but significantly shorter TCRB CDR3s.

Sequencing was done on a sample of naive CD4+ T cells from blood. Receptors originate from a man aged 25-45 years with type 1 diabetes.

This sequence joins TRBV5-4 and TRBJ2-7; 8 nucleotides align to TRBD1. This CDR3 comprises 16 residues. CDR1 SGHNT and CDR2 YYREEE come from the germline V gene (reference sequence). V was pared by 4 bases and J by 1 base, with 10 bases of the junction left unmatched. The CDR3 loop reads CASSVPDRAASYEQYF. The CDR3 coding sequence is TGTGCCAGCAGCGTGCCGGACAGGGCGGCTTCCTACGAGCAGTACTTC.

V is TRBV4-2 and J is TRBJ2-1, with 9 bases fitting TRBD2. The CDR3 covers 16 residues. The germline gives CDR1 LGHNA, CDR2 YNFKEQ. After removal of 0 bases from V and 8 bases from J, the junction contained 8 bases not matched to a gene. The CDR3 protein is CASSQERAGGWDEQFF. The CDR3 DNA reads TGTGCCAGCAGCCAAGAAAGAGCGGGAGGCTGGGATGAGCAGTTCTTC.

This clone was found a few times. This chain joins TRBV30 and TRBJ2-3, with 8 nucleotides matching TRBD1. The germline CDR1 and CDR2 sequences are GTSNPN and SVGIG (reference sequence). The CDR3 is 13 residues long. V lost 5 bases and J lost 1; bases outside the gene matches: 2. The CDR3 nucleotides read TGTGCCTGGCAGGGGGCCGGCACAGATACGCAGTATTTT. Translating it yields CAWQGAGTDTQYF.

The J gene is TRBJ1-4, the V gene TRBV30, with D possibly TRBD1 on 6 matching bases. Germline V gene lookup returns CDR1 GTSNPN and CDR2 SVGIG (reference sequence). V lost 3 bases, J lost 7 bases, and 15 bases lay in between. The CDR3 is 14 residues long. CDR3 sequence: CAWRDTGRGEKLFF. The CDR3 DNA follows: TGTGCCTGGAGAGACACAGGGAGGGGTGAAAAACTGTTTTTT.

This clone was detected only a few times. This sequence joins TRBV30 and TRBJ2-7, with 7 bases lining up with TRBD2. CDR1 and CDR2 (germline): GTSNPN, SVGIG (reference sequence). Trimming at V came to 3 bases and at J to 2 bases, leaving 16 bases not matched to a gene. The CDR3 runs to 17 residues. This chain's CDR3 is CAWSLPRLADIAYEQYF. The CDR3 nucleotides are TGTGCCTGGAGCCTCCCTCGGCTAGCGGATATTGCCTACGAGCAGTACTTC.

The V and J genes are TRBV19 and TRBJ2-7; tentatively, D is TRBD1 (6 bases). This CDR3 comprises 13 residues. V dropped 8 bases and J dropped 0 bases, with 11 bases sitting between them. Germline V lookup: CDR1 LNHDA, CDR2 SQIVND (reference sequence). CDR3 sequence (DNA): TGTGCCAGTCTCGACAGGAGCTCCTACGAGCAGTACTTC. This sequence encodes CASLDRSSYEQYF.

The rearrangement uses TRBV5-1 and TRBJ2-5; 7 positions agree with TRBD1. Trimming removed 2 bases from V and 5 bases from J; junction bases left unmatched: 6. The CDR3 runs to 14 residues. Per the germline V gene, CDR1 is SGHRS and CDR2 is YFSETQ. CDR3 DNA sequence: TGCGCCAGCAGCTTTAAAACCAGGGGGGAGACCCAGTACTTC. Protein product: CASSFKTRGETQYF.

This clone was counted between two and nine times. CDR3 nucleotides: TGTGGAGCCCAGGGGGCTGGGGCCAACGTCCTGACTTTC. Residues: CGAQGAGANVLTF. J is TRBJ2-6 and V is TRBV30, with TRBD1 identical over 7 bases. CDR3 size: 13 residues. Germline loops: CDR1 GTSNPN, CDR2 SVGIG (reference sequence).

A few counts support this clone. The chain uses TRBV19 and TRBJ1-1, with TRBD1 matching over 8 bases. V trimming: 2 bases; J trimming: 7 bases; junction bases outside the gene matches: 0. This CDR3 contains 12 residues. Germline V gene data show CDR1 as LNHDA and CDR2 as SQIVND (reference sequence). This chain's CDR3 is CASSITGGEAFF. In DNA form, the CDR3 reads TGTGCCAGTAGTATAACAGGGGGTGAAGCTTTCTTT.

The V and J genes are TRBV18 and TRBJ1-5; D is undetermined. The CDR3 has 15 residues. V was pared by 1 base and J by 2 bases, with 9 bases between. Germline V gene lookup returns CDR1 KGHSH and CDR2 LQKENI. This CDR3 is CASSPRGAGNQPQHF. As DNA, the CDR3 is TGTGCCAGCTCACCACGGGGAGCGGGCAATCAGCCCCAGCATTTT.

Regarding this clone: The junction differs from germline at one of its ends, possibly a read error. The rearrangement links TRBV6-5 to TRBJ1-1; D unresolved. CDR3 size: 12 residues. CDR1 MNHEY and CDR2 SVGAGI come from the germline V gene. CDR3 loop: CAISESPHGAFF. CDR3 nucleotides: TGTGCCATCAGTGAGTCTCCCCATGGAGCTTTCTTT.